These 20 T cell receptor beta chains originate from one sample sequenced in a study of control samples from healthy donors and cancer patients. TCRdb's table, derived via immunoSEQ multiplex PCR, lists solely in-frame clones and lacks some. The data contain some 150,000 clones, roughly 94% of them seen just once; the ten biggest clones take up 10% to 15%. Sequenced: blood. The source of these receptors is a man aged 40-49 years in good health.

The rearrangement joins TRBV9 to TRBJ1-2; D not certain. The CDR3 totals 15 residues. CDR1 and CDR2 from the germline V gene are SGDLS and YYNGEE. Deletions cut 3 bases from V and 2 bases from J, with 14 bases between. In DNA form, the CDR3 reads TGTGCCAGCAGCGCCGTAAAGGCGGTAAACTATGGCTACACCTTC. Translation gives CASSAVKAVNYGYTF.

This clone was picked up a small number of times. The rearrangement joins TRBV7-8 to TRBJ2-7, with 7 bases matching TRBD2. Germline trimming cut 3 bases from V and 0 bases from J; bases unmatched to any gene: 8. Germline CDR1 SGHVS, CDR2 FQNEAQ. CDR3 length equals 16 residues. CDR3 bases: TGTGCCAGCAGCTTGGGGCTAGCGGAATCCTCCTACGAGCAGTACTTC. Amino acid sequence: CASSLGLAESSYEQYF.

This clone has only one observation. This chain joins TRBV7-8 and TRBJ1-6, with D unresolved. The V gene's germline CDR1 is SGHVS and CDR2 FQNEAQ. V was trimmed by 3 bases and J by 0 bases, leaving 12 bases between them. The CDR3 is 17 residues long. CDR3 in DNA: TGTGCCAGCAGCTTTGACTCCTGGAGCTCCTATAATTCACCCCTCCACTTT. This translates into CASSFDSWSSYNSPLHF.

This CDR3 is CASSSLRGTGNTIYF. The CDR3 bases are TGTGCCAGCAGCTCGCTCAGGGGAACTGGAAACACCATATATTTT. V and J are TRBV11-2 and TRBJ1-3, with D perhaps matching TRBD1 (6 bases). The CDR3 has 15 residues. Looked up from germline, CDR1 is SGHAT and CDR2 is FQNNGV. Trimming stripped 4 bases from V and 2 bases from J, with 12 bases between. The whole variable domain, filled in from reference TRBV11-2 and TRBJ1-3, reads EAGVAQSPRYKIIEKRQSVAFWCNPISGHATLYWYQQILGQGPKLLIQFQNNGVVDDSQLPKDRFSAERLKGVDSTLKIQPAKLEDSAVYLCASSSLRGTGNTIYFGEGSWLTVV.

In this sample, this clone turned up once. The CDR3 spells CAWSGHGGYTF. For the CDR3, the DNA is TGTGCCTGGAGTGGGCACGGCGGCTACACCTTC. The chain carries TRBV30 and TRBJ1-2, with unresolved D. This CDR3 has 11 residues. V was cut by 1 base and J by 8 bases, with 8 bases left in between. Looked up from germline, CDR1 is GTSNPN and CDR2 is SVGIG (reference sequence).

The V gene is TRBV28, the J gene TRBJ1-1, with D possibly being TRBD1 (6 bases). The CDR3 is made up of 15 amino acids. The V end lost 3 bases, the J end lost 7 bases, and 18 bases lay between the germline ends. The germline CDR1 and CDR2 sequences are MDHEN and SYDVKM. CDR3 sequence reads: CASSLPSTGRNEAFF. CDR3 DNA: TGTGCCAGCAGTTTGCCCAGCACAGGGAGGAATGAAGCTTTCTTT.

The V call is TRBV7-9, the J call TRBJ2-7, with D maybe TRBD2 (6 bases). Per germline, CDR1 SEHNR and CDR2 FQNEAQ (reference sequence). The CDR3 contains 14 residues. V gave up 5 bases and J gave up 0 bases, with 11 bases separating them. The CDR3 DNA reads as TGTGCCAGCAGCGCCCCCGGGAGCTCCTACGAGCAGTACTTC. This codes for CASSAPGSSYEQYF.

This clone was seen a single time. V is TRBV7-9 and J is TRBJ1-2, with unresolved D. Per germline, CDR1 SEHNR and CDR2 FQNEAQ (reference sequence). The CDR3 is 13 amino acids. V gave up 1 base and J gave up 8 bases, with 11 bases separating them. The CDR3 here is CASSLGLGFGYTF. Here the CDR3 DNA reads TGTGCCAGCAGCTTAGGGTTAGGGTTCGGCTACACCTTC.

V gene TRBV6-5 combines with J gene TRBJ2-5, with D unresolved. Germline values: CDR1 MNHEY, CDR2 SVGAGI. The CDR3 totals 13 residues. The V and J ends lost 6 bases and 5 bases respectively, with 13 bases between them. The CDR3 is CASSADAHETQYF. The CDR3 DNA follows: TGTGCCAGCAGCGCAGATGCCCACGAGACCCAGTACTTC.

The genes are TRBV3-1 (or the pseudogene TRBV3-2) and TRBJ2-3, with a possible D match to TRBD2 (5 bases). V lost 1 base, J lost 7 bases, and 9 bases lay in between. Per the germline V gene, CDR1 is LGHDT and CDR2 is YNNKEL (reference sequence). The CDR3 is made up of 13 amino acids. CDR3 sequence: CASSQGTRNTQYF. The CDR3 DNA follows: TGTGCCAGCAGCCAAGGGACTCGAAATACGCAGTATTTT.

This rearrangement joins TRBV9 to TRBJ2-3; D is tentatively TRBD1 or TRBD2 (5 bases each). CDR1 SGDLS and CDR2 YYNGEE come from the germline V gene. V lost 3 bases and J lost 6, with 14 bases in between. The CDR3 runs 14 residues. In DNA form, the CDR3 reads TGTGCCAGCAGCGAGCCCCGGGACCCCGATACGCAGTATTTT. It is translated as CASSEPRDPDTQYF.

In this sample, this clone turned up once. The genes are TRBV6-5 and TRBJ2-2, with D perhaps TRBD2 (6 bases). The CDR3 contains 14 residues. Germline CDR1 and CDR2: MNHEY and SVGAGI. The V end lost 6 bases, the J end lost 7 bases, and 15 bases lay between the germline ends. The chain's CDR3 is CASSRADGGGELFF. The CDR3 DNA follows: TGTGCCAGCAGCAGGGCAGACGGGGGCGGGGAGCTGTTTTTT.

The rearrangement links TRBV4-1 to TRBJ1-3; D is ambiguous. V was trimmed by 2 bases and J by 7 bases, leaving 6 bases between them. The CDR3 loop spans 12 amino acids. CDR1 is MGHRA, CDR2 YSYEKL, per germline. CDR3 loop: CASSQLRNTIYF. The CDR3 nucleotides read TGCGCCAGCAGCCAACTTAGGAACACCATATATTTT.

V and J are TRBV4-3 and TRBJ2-7, with TRBD1 matching 12 bases. V dropped 1 base and J dropped 5; count of bases not matched to a gene: 6. CDR1 and CDR2 from the germline V gene are LGHNA and YSLEER. The CDR3 is 16 residues long. CDR3 sequence (DNA): TGCGCCAGCAGCCAAGGGGGACAGGGGGCTCGGAACGAGCAGTACTTC. Amino acids: CASSQGGQGARNEQYF.

The gene calls are TRBV10-1 and TRBJ2-7, with 12 bases lining up with TRBD1. Losses at the gene ends were 6 bases for V and 5 bases for J; bases not matched to a gene: 20. In germline, CDR1 is WNHNN, CDR2 SYGVQD (reference sequence). The CDR3 is 19 amino acids. The CDR3 DNA reads as TGCGCCAGCAGCTCCAAGAGGGACAGGGGGCTATCATTGGTGGACGAGCAGTACTTC. This translates into CASSSKRDRGLSLVDEQYF.

The gene calls are TRBV9 and TRBJ1-2; D gene ambiguous. Germline CDR1 reads SGDLS; CDR2 reads YYNGEE. This CDR3 has 16 residues. Trimming stripped 0 bases from V and 7 bases from J, with 19 bases between. For the CDR3, the DNA is TGTGCCAGCAGCGTAGGAGTCTTGGGGAGTGTTTCTGGCTACACCTTC. Its protein product is CASSVGVLGSVSGYTF.

The chain combines TRBV12-3 or TRBV12-4 with TRBJ1-2, with 8 bases matching TRBD1. This CDR3 contains 13 residues. V dropped 6 bases and J dropped 8; count of bases not matched to a gene: 8. The CDR3 sequence: CASSVRGPRGYTF. The CDR3 region has the DNA TGTGCCAGCAGCGTCAGGGGGCCAAGAGGCTACACCTTC.

The chain carries TRBV6-4 and TRBJ2-1; weak D call: TRBD1 (5 bases). This CDR3 is built from 13 residues. V shed 1 base and J shed 10 bases, with 11 bases lying between them. Per the germline V gene, CDR1 is MRHNA and CDR2 is SNTAGT. CDR3 in amino acids: CASSDYRRTEQFF. DNA of the CDR3: TGTGCCAGCAGTGACTATAGGCGGACAGAGCAGTTCTTC.

The chain combines TRBV9 with TRBJ1-1; no clear D. The CDR3 extends over 15 amino acids. Trimming stripped 4 bases from V and 1 base from J, with 14 bases between. Germline V lookup: CDR1 SGDLS, CDR2 YYNGEE. The DNA of the CDR3 is TGTGCCAGCAGCCTAGACCCAGCCCCGAACACTGAAGCTTTCTTT. This translates into CASSLDPAPNTEAFF.

This chain uses TRBV7-2 with TRBJ1-3; D is undetermined. V lost 1 base to trimming and J lost 1 base, with 8 bases between them. This CDR3 spans 15 amino acids. Germline CDR1 SGHTA, CDR2 FQGNSA. The CDR3: CASSLDAISGNTIYF. The CDR3 nucleotides are TGTGCCAGCAGCTTAGACGCAATTTCTGGAAACACCATATATTTT. The variable domain in full, with the rest retrieved from reference TRBV7-2 and TRBJ1-3, is GAGVSQSPSNKVTEKGKDVELRCDPISGHTALYWYRQSLGQGLEFLIYFQGNSAPDKSGLPSDRFSAERTGGSVSTLTIQRTQQEDSAVYLCASSLDAISGNTIYFGEGSWLTVV.